Each of the 25 T cell receptor beta chains below was sequenced from the same sample in a study of T cell repertoires and Cas9 in healthy adults (dated by TCRdb to the late 2010s). The library was made by the immunoSEQ multiplex PCR assay. In its TCRdb copy, this immuneACCESS table keeps in-frame sequences only and misses some clones. Where compared with another copy, unresolved V genes explain less than half of these, and the others have no known cause. This sample is represented by tens of thousands of clones; under 95% of them were singletons. Jointly, the top ten make up roughly 0.78% of the sample. Source material: CD4+ effector T cells (CD127+, CD25-, CD137-, CD154-) from PBMCs; culture status not recorded. The receptors stem from a human donor in good health.

The V call is TRBV7-8, the J call TRBJ2-1, with D perhaps given as TRBD1 or TRBD2 (5 bases each). Germline-derived CDR1 and CDR2 are SGHVS and FQNEAQ. The CDR3 is 13 amino acids. V lost 5 bases, J lost 7 bases, and 12 bases lay in between. Here the CDR3 DNA reads TGTGCCAGCAGCCCGGGACGGGTTAATGAGCAGTTCTTC. Its translation is CASSPGRVNEQFF.

V is TRBV25-1 and J is TRBJ2-3; 7 bases map to TRBD1. The CDR3 is 14 amino acids. CDR1 is MGHDK and CDR2 is SYGVNS in the germline V gene. Losses at the gene ends were 8 bases for V and 5 bases for J; bases not matched to a gene: 10. The CDR3 loop reads CASARGGWRDTQYF. The CDR3 DNA follows: TGTGCCAGCGCACGAGGGGGCTGGAGAGATACGCAGTATTTT.

The rearrangement uses TRBV20-1 and TRBJ2-1; a possible D gene is TRBD1 (6 bases). This CDR3 comprises 11 residues. Germline V gives CDR1 DFQATT, CDR2 SNEGSKA (reference sequence). The V end lost 5 bases, the J end lost 7 bases, and 9 bases lay between the germline ends. CDR3 bases: TGCAGTGCTGGACAGTTGAATGAGCAGTTCTTC. Its translation is CSAGQLNEQFF.

This clone was seen just once. The J gene is TRBJ2-2, the V gene TRBV25-1; 8 bases line up with TRBD2. The J segment lost 0 bases and the V segment lost 11 bases, leaving 2 bases of the junction unmatched. From germline, CDR1 is MGHDK and CDR2 SYGVNS. The CDR3 consists of 13 residues. CDR3 nucleotide sequence: TGTGCCTTTAGCGGGGCGAACACCGGGGAGCTGTTTTTT. Protein: CAFSGANTGELFF.

The rearrangement links TRBV29-1 to TRBJ1-2, with 9 bases that match TRBD1. The CDR3 length is 14 residues. Germline CDR1 is SQVTM and CDR2 is ANQGSEA. J was trimmed by 6 bases and V by 4 bases; bases with no gene match: 9. The CDR3 reads CSVGGQGFQNGYTF. For the CDR3, the DNA is TGCAGCGTTGGGGGACAGGGATTCCAGAATGGCTACACCTTC.

This chain uses TRBV19 with TRBJ2-1; 9 positions agree with TRBD2. The ends lost 6 bases at V and 7 bases at J; junction bases unmatched: 7. The CDR3 sequence is 14 residues long. The germline V gene encodes CDR1 LNHDA and CDR2 SQIVND (reference sequence). The CDR3 sequence is CASSTPGLANEQFF. DNA for the CDR3: TGTGCCAGTAGCACACCGGGACTAGCAAATGAGCAGTTCTTC.

To note about this clone: The identical CDR3 is also encoded by other nucleotide sequences in the sample. The rearrangement joins TRBV5-6 to TRBJ1-2; TRBD1 is a possible D gene (6 bases). In germline, CDR1 is SGHDT, CDR2 YYEEEE. The V end was cut by 0 bases, the J end by 8 bases, with 11 bases between. This CDR3 region has 13 residues. The CDR3 DNA sequence: TGTGCCAGCAGCTTGGGAGGGGGGCGGGGCTACACCTTC. Its translation: CASSLGGGRGYTF. Based on the CDR3 plus reference TRBV5-6 and TRBJ1-2, the full variable domain is DAGVTQSPTHLIKTRGQQVTLRCSPKSGHDTVSWYQQALGQGPQFIFQYYEEEERQRGNFPDRFSGHQFPNYSSELNVNALLLGDSALYLCASSLGGGRGYTFGSGTRLTVV.

The chain has TRBV5-4 and TRBJ2-7, with 7 nucleotides matching TRBD2. Germline V gives CDR1 SGHNT, CDR2 YYREEE (reference sequence). The ends lost 4 bases at V and 2 bases at J; junction bases unmatched: 6. The CDR3 has 14 residues. This chain's CDR3 is CASSGGDSPYEQYV. CDR3 sequence (DNA): TGTGCCAGCAGCGGGGGGGATTCACCCTACGAGCAGTACGTC.

This chain connects TRBV11-2 to TRBJ2-1; D may correspond to TRBD1 or TRBD2 (5 bases each). This CDR3 region has 15 residues. V lost 0 bases and J 4 bases, leaving 10 bases between the germline ends. CDR1 and CDR2 (germline): SGHAT, FQNNGV. The CDR3 nucleotides are TGTGCCAGCAGCTTAGATTGGGACGCTTACAATGAGCAGTTCTTC. Its protein is CASSLDWDAYNEQFF.

Turning to this clone: The junction departs from the called germline gene at one end, perhaps through a read error. The CDR3 DNA sequence: TGTGCCAGCAGGCGAAAAATAGTGAGCACAGATACGCAGTGTTTT. Translating it yields CASRRKIVSTDTQCF. V gene TRBV6-5 combines with J gene TRBJ2-3, with D unresolved. The germline V gene has CDR1 MNHEY and CDR2 SVGAGI. This CDR3 is built from 15 residues.

The gene calls are TRBV5-4 and TRBJ2-3; no clear D. CDR1 is SGHNT, CDR2 YYREEE, per germline (reference sequence). The CDR3 consists of 11 residues. V was clipped by 4 bases and J by 2 bases, with 2 bases between them. The CDR3 region is CASSLTDTQYF. The CDR3 nucleotides read TGTGCCAGCAGCCTCACAGATACGCAGTATTTT.

The V call is TRBV7-2, the J call TRBJ2-1; D call uncertain. The germline V gene has CDR1 SGHTA and CDR2 FQGNSA. V was trimmed by 2 bases and J by 7 bases, leaving 15 bases between them. The CDR3 has 15 amino acids. CDR3 protein: CASSLRQVLGNEQFF. The CDR3 DNA sequence: TGTGCCAGCAGCTTACGGCAGGTTTTAGGTAATGAGCAGTTCTTC.

This clone was counted once. This chain connects TRBV28 to TRBJ1-2; D call uncertain. Germline V gene sequence: CDR1 MDHEN, CDR2 SYDVKM. The CDR3 sequence is 11 residues long. V dropped 6 bases and J dropped 6 bases, with 8 bases sitting between them. The DNA of the CDR3 is TGTGCCAGCAGGAACACCGATGGCTACACCTTC. It translates to CASRNTDGYTF.

The chain has TRBV7-3 and TRBJ1-2; 12 positions match TRBD1. CDR3 size: 17 residues. V trimming: 1 base; J trimming: 6 bases; junction bases outside the gene matches: 9. Germline CDR1 and CDR2: SGHTA and FQGTGA. CDR3 sequence (DNA): TGTGCCAGCAGCTTAAATCGCCCCGGGACAGGGGGCGATGGCTACACCTTC. Residues: CASSLNRPGTGGDGYTF.

The J gene is TRBJ1-6, the V gene TRBV27; no definite D call. V lost 6 bases to trimming and J lost 6 bases, with 9 bases between them. This CDR3 has 13 residues. In germline, CDR1 is MNHEY, CDR2 SMNVEV (reference sequence). This CDR3 reads CASRRSGNSPLHF. The CDR3 nucleotides are TGTGCCAGCAGGCGCTCGGGTAATTCACCCCTCCACTTT.

The V call is TRBV15, the J call TRBJ2-3; 12 bases map to TRBD2. This CDR3 comprises 18 residues. Looked up from germline, CDR1 is LNHNV and CDR2 is YYDKDF (reference sequence). J lost 2 bases, V lost 1 base, and 7 bases had no gene match. DNA for the CDR3: TGTGCCACCAGCAGAGGAGGACTAGCGGGGAGATTCACAGATACGCAGTATTTT. This translates into CATSRGGLAGRFTDTQYF. Supplemented by reference TRBV15 and TRBJ2-3, the full variable domain reads DAMVIQNPRYQVTQFGKPVTLSCSQTLNHNVMYWYQQKSSQAPKLLFHYYDKDFNNEADTPDNFQSRRPNTSFCFLDIRSPGLGDTAMYLCATSRGGLAGRFTDTQYFGPGTRLTVL.

The J gene is TRBJ1-1, the V gene TRBV6-6; no clear D gene. Germline V gene data show CDR1 as MNHNY and CDR2 as SVGAGI (reference sequence). This CDR3 comprises 14 residues. V lost 8 bases and J lost 1, with 14 bases in between. The CDR3 reads CASYTPSENTEAFF. The CDR3 DNA sequence: TGTGCCAGCTACACCCCGTCAGAGAACACTGAAGCTTTCTTT.

The chain recombines TRBV19 with TRBJ2-5; D is uncertain. The CDR3 extends over 15 amino acids. The germline V and J ends were trimmed by 3 bases and 3 bases, with 14 bases remaining between them. Germline V gene data show CDR1 as LNHDA and CDR2 as SQIVND (reference sequence). The CDR3 DNA sequence: TGTGCCAGTAGTATTGGTGCAGGAGCGAAAGAGACCCAGTACTTC. Amino acid sequence: CASSIGAGAKETQYF.

V and J are TRBV19 and TRBJ2-1; 8 bases fit TRBD1. The CDR3 loop spans 16 amino acids. The germline V gene encodes CDR1 LNHDA and CDR2 SQIVND (reference sequence). With V trimmed by 4 bases and J by 10 bases, 15 bases remained unmatched. The CDR3 DNA is TGTGCCAGTAGTACTTCGGCAGGACAGGGAGGAGGGGAGCAGTTCTTC. Residues: CASSTSAGQGGGEQFF.

The rearrangement joins TRBV29-1 to TRBJ2-5, with 8 bases aligning to TRBD1. The CDR3 sequence is 15 residues long. Unmatched junction bases numbered 11, after V lost 3 bases and J lost 5 bases. Germline V gene sequence: CDR1 SQVTM, CDR2 ANQGSEA. The CDR3 coding sequence is TGCAGCGTTGACAGAACTCAGGGGGCACAGGAGACCCAGTACTTC. Protein: CSVDRTQGAQETQYF.

The V call is TRBV7-2, the J call TRBJ2-2; D unclear. Germline CDR1 is SGHTA and CDR2 is FQGNSA. Between the trimmed V and J ends, which lost 3 bases and 3 bases, there was a span of 14 bases. The CDR3 runs 16 residues. In DNA, the CDR3 is TGTGCCAGCAGCTTGGATCGTGCAGCGTACACCGGGGAGCTGTTTTTT. Translated, it gives CASSLDRAAYTGELFF.

Comments on this clone: Additional DNA sequences in this sample encode the identical CDR3. V usage is TRBV7-9 and J usage is TRBJ2-5, with D hard to call. Trimming took 5 bases from V and 1 from J, leaving 5 bases between them. Germline V CDR1 and CDR2: SEHNR, FQNEAQ (reference sequence). The CDR3 sequence is 12 residues long. The CDR3 protein is CASSPLQETQYF. The CDR3 bases are TGTGCCAGCAGCCCACTCCAAGAGACCCAGTACTTC.

V usage is TRBV19 and J usage is TRBJ2-1; 7 nucleotides align to TRBD2. The CDR3 sequence is 16 residues long. Germline CDR1 is LNHDA and CDR2 is SQIVND (reference sequence). J lost 0 bases, V lost 5 bases, and 7 bases had no gene match. CDR3 in amino acids: CASSLSGGYSYNEQFF. Written as DNA, the CDR3 is TGTGCCAGTAGTTTGTCGGGGGGTTACTCCTACAATGAGCAGTTCTTC.

This clone was found a few times. The J gene is TRBJ2-3, the V gene TRBV5-4; TRBD2 matches at 7 bases. The J segment lost 0 bases and the V segment lost 4 bases, leaving 8 bases of the junction unmatched. The germline V gene encodes CDR1 SGHNT and CDR2 YYREEE (reference sequence). This CDR3 has 16 residues. The chain's CDR3 is CASSLRLAASTDTQYF. CDR3 DNA: TGTGCCAGCAGCCTTAGACTAGCAGCTAGCACAGATACGCAGTATTTT.

The gene calls are TRBV9 and TRBJ1-4; TRBD1 might be the D (6 bases). CDR3 size: 19 residues. Germline values: CDR1 SGDLS, CDR2 YYNGEE. The V end was cut by 3 bases, the J end by 8 bases, with 29 bases between. The CDR3 protein is CASSAHPTGGTGVGEKLFF. The CDR3 region has the DNA TGTGCCAGCAGCGCGCACCCGACAGGCGGGACGGGAGTCGGGGAAAAACTGTTTTTT.